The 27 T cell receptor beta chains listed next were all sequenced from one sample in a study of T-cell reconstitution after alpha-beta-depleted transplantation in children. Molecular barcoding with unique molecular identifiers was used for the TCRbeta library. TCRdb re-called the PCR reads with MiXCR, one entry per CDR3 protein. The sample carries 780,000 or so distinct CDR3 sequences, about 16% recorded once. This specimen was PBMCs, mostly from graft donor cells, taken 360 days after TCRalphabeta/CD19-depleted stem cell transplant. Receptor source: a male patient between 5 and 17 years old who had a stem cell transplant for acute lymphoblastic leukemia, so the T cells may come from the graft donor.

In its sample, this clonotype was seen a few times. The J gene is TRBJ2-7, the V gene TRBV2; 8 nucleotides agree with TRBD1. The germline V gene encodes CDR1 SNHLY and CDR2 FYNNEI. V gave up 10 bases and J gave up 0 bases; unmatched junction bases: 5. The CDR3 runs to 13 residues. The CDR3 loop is CAKSRGLSYEQYF. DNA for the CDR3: TGTGCCAAGTCCAGGGGGCTCTCCTACGAGCAGTACTTC. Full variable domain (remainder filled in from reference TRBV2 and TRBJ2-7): EPEVTQTPSHQVTQMGQEVILRCVPISNHLYFYWYRQILGQKVEFLVSFYNNEISEKSEIFDDQFSVERPDGSNFTLKIRSTKLEDSAMYFCAKSRGLSYEQYFGPGTRLTVT.

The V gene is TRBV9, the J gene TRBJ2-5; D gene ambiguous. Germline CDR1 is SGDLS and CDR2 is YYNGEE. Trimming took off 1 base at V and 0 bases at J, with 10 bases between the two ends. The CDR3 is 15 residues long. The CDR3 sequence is CASSVIGRYQETQYF. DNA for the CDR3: TGTGCCAGCAGCGTAATTGGGCGGTACCAAGAGACCCAGTACTTC.

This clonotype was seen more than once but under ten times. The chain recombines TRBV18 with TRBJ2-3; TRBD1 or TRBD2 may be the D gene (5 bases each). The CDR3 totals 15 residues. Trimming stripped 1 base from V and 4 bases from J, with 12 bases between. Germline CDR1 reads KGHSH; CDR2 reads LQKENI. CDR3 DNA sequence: TGTGCCAGCTCACCACAGGCTAGCAGGGCAGATACGCAGTATTTT. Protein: CASSPQASRADTQYF. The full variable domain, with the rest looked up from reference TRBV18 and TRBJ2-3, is NAGVMQNPRHLVRRRGQEARLRCSPMKGHSHVYWYRQLPEEGLKFMVYLQKENIIDESGMPKERFSAEFPKEGPSILRIQQVVRGDSAAYFCASSPQASRADTQYFGPGTRLTVL.

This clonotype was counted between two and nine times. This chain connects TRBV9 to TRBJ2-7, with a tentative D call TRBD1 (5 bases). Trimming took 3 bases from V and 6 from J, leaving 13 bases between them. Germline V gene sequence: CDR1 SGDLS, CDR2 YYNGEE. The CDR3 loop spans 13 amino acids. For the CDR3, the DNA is TGTGCCAGCAGCGCTCCCCCAGGGCCCGAGCAGTACTTC. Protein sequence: CASSAPPGPEQYF.

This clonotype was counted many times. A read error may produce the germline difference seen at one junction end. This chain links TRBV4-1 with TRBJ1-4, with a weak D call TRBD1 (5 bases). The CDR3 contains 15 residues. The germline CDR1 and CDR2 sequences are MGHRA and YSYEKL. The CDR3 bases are TGCGCCAGCAGCCAAGTACCAGGGTCTAACGAAAAACTGTTTTTT. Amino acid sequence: CASSQVPGSNEKLFF.

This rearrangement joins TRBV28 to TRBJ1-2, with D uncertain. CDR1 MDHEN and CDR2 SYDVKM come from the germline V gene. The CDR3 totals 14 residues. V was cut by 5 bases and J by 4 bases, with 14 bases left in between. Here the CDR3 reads CASSPGFARYGYTF. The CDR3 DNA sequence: TGTGCCAGCAGTCCTGGCTTTGCGCGCTATGGCTACACCTTC.

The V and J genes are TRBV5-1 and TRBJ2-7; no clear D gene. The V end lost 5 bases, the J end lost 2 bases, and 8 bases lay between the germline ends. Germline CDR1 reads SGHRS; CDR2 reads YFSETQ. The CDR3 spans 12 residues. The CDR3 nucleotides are TGCGCCAGCAGTGGGCAGGCCTACGAGCAGTACTTC. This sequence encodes CASSGQAYEQYF.

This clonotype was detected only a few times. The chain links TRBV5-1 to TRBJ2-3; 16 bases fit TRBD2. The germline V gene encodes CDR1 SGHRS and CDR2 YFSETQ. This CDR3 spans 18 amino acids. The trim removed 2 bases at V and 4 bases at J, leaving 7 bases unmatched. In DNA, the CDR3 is TGCGCCAGCAGCTTACCGGGACTAGCGGGAGGGCCGTCAGATACGCAGTATTTT. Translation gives CASSLPGLAGGPSDTQYF.

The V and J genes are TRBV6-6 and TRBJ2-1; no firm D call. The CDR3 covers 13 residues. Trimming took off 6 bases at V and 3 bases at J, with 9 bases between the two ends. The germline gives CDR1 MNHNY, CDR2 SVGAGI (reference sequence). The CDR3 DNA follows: TGTGCCAGCAGGACGGATTACTACAATGAGCAGTTCTTC. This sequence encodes CASRTDYYNEQFF.

In DNA, the CDR3 is TGTGCCAGCAGTATTCTAGCGGGGTTCTCCTACGAGCAGTACTTC. Translation: CASSILAGFSYEQYF. The chain couples TRBV25-1 to TRBJ2-7, with TRBD2 matching over 9 bases. Germline assignment: CDR1 MGHDK and CDR2 SYGVNS. This CDR3 has 15 amino acids. The ends lost 5 bases at V and 0 bases at J; junction bases unmatched: 5.

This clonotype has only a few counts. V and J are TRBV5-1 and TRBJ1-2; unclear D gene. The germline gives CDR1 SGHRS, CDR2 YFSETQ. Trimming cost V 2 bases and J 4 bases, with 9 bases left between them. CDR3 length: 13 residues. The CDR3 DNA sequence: TGCGCCAGCAGCTTCCAGCCGTCCTATGGCTACACCTTC. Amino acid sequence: CASSFQPSYGYTF.

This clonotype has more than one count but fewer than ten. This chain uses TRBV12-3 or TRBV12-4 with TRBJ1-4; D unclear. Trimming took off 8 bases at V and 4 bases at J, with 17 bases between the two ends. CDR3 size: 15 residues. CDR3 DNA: TGTGCCAGCGGAGAACGACGGGATTTTAATGAAAAACTGTTTTTT. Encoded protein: CASGERRDFNEKLFF.

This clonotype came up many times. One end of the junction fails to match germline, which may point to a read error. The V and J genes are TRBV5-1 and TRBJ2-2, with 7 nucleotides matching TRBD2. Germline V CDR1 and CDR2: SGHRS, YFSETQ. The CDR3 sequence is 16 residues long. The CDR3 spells CASSLLAGVNTGELFF. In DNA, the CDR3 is TGTGCCAGCAGCTTGCTGGCGGGAGTGAACACCGGGGAGCTGTTTTTT.

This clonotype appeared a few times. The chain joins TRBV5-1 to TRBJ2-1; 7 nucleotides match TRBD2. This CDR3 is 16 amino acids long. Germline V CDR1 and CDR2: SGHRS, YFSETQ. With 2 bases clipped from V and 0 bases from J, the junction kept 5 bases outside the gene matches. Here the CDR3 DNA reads TGCGCCAGCAGCTTTTACGGGGGGAGCTCCTACAATGAGCAGTTCTTC. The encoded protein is CASSFYGGSSYNEQFF.

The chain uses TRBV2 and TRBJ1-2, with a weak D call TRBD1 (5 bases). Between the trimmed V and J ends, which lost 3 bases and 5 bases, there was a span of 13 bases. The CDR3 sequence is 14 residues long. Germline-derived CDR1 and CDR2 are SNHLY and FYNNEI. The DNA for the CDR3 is TGTGCCAGCAGTGAGGCGGGACCCCGATATGGCTACACCTTC. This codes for CASSEAGPRYGYTF.

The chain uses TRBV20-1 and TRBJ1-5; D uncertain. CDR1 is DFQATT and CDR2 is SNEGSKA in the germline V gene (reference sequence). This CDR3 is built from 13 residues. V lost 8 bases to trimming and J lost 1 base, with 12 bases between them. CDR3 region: CSSGGPSNQPQHF. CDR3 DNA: TGCAGTTCTGGAGGGCCGAGCAATCAGCCCCAGCATTTT.

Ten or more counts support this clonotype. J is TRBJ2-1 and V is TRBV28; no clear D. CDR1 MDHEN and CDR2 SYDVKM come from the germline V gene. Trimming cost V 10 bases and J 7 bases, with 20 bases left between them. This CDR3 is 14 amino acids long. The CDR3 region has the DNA TGTGCCACCTTAACTGGGTGGCTGGGAAATGAGCAGTTCTTC. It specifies CATLTGWLGNEQFF.

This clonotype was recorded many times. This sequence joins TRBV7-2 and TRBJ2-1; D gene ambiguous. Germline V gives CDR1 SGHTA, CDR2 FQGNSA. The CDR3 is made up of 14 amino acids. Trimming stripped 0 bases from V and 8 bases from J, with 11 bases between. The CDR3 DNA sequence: TGTGCCAGCAGCTTAGCGTTCGGTTTGGATGAGCAGTTCTTC. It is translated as CASSLAFGLDEQFF.

As DNA, the CDR3 is TGTGCCAGTAGTAAGGACCCACTCTCCTACAATGAGCAGTTCTTC. This codes for CASSKDPLSYNEQFF. This chain connects TRBV19 to TRBJ2-1; D gene ambiguous. The length of the CDR3 is 15 residues. Deletions cut 4 bases from V and 0 bases from J, with 10 bases between. Germline V lookup: CDR1 LNHDA, CDR2 SQIVND (reference sequence).

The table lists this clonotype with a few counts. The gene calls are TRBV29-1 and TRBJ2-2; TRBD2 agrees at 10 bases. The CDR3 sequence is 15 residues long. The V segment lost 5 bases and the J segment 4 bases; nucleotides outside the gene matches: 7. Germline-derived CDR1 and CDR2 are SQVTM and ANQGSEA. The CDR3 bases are TGCAGCGTTAAACGGGGGACTAGCGCCACCGGGGAGCTGTTTTTT. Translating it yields CSVKRGTSATGELFF.

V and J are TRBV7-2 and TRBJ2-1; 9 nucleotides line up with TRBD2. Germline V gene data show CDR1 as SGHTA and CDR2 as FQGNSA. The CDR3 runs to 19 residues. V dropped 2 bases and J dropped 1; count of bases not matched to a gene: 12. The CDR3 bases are TGTGCCAGCAGCTTACCGAGCGGGAGGTTCAGGAAGTCCTACAATGAGCAGTTCTTC. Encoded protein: CASSLPSGRFRKSYNEQFF. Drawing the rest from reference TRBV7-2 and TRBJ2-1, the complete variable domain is GAGVSQSPSNKVTEKGKDVELRCDPISGHTALYWYRQSLGQGLEFLIYFQGNSAPDKSGLPSDRFSAERTGGSVSTLTIQRTQQEDSAVYLCASSLPSGRFRKSYNEQFFGPGTRLTVL.

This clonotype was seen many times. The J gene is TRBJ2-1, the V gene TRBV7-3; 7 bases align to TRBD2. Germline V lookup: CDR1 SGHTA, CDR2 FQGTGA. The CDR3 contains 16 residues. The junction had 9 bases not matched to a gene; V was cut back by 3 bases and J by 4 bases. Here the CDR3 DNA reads TGTGCCAGCAGCTTTGGGGCTAGCGGATTATACAATGAGCAGTTCTTC. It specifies CASSFGASGLYNEQFF.

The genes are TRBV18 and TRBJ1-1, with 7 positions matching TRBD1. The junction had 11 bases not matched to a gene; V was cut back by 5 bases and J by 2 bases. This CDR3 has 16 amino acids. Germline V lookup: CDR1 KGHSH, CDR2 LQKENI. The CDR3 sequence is CASSITGALPNTEAFF. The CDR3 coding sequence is TGTGCCAGCTCAATTACAGGGGCCCTCCCAAACACTGAAGCTTTCTTT. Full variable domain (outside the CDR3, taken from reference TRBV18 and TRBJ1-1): NAGVMQNPRHLVRRRGQEARLRCSPMKGHSHVYWYRQLPEEGLKFMVYLQKENIIDESGMPKERFSAEFPKEGPSILRIQQVVRGDSAAYFCASSITGALPNTEAFFGQGTRLTVV.

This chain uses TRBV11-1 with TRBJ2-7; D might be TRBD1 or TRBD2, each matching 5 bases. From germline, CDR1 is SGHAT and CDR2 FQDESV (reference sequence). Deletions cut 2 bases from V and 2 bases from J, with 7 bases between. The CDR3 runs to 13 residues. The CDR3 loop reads CASSLMGAYEQYF. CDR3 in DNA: TGTGCCAGCAGCTTAATGGGGGCCTACGAGCAGTACTTC.

Here the CDR3 DNA reads TGTGCCAGCAGTTTATCCCTCGGCCTCGCGGGCGGGGATACGCAGTATTTT. Translating gives CASSLSLGLAGGDTQYF. J is TRBJ2-3 and V is TRBV27, with a tentative D call TRBD2 (5 bases). The V end lost 0 bases, the J end lost 6 bases, and 19 bases lay between the germline ends. CDR1 MNHEY and CDR2 SMNVEV come from the germline V gene (reference sequence). This CDR3 is 17 amino acids long.

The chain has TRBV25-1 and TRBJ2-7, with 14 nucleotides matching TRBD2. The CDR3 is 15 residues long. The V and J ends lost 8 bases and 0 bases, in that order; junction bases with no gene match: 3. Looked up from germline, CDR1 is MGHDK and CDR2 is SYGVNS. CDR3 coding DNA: TGTGCCAGCGGTGGACTAGCGGGAGGCTCCTACGAGCAGTACTTC. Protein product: CASGGLAGGSYEQYF.

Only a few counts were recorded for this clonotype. The DNA for the CDR3 is TGTGCCAGCAGCTTAGGTCCTCATACAGGGGACGAGCAGTACTTC. Its translation is CASSLGPHTGDEQYF. J is TRBJ2-7 and V is TRBV7-9; 7 bases line up with TRBD1. With V trimmed by 1 base and J by 5 bases, 8 bases remained unmatched. The CDR3 is 15 residues long. Germline V gene sequence: CDR1 SEHNR, CDR2 FQNEAQ (reference sequence).